The 6 T cell receptor beta chains below were found in one sample sequenced in a study of T cell responses to AZD1222 COVID-19 vaccine. The protocol was immunoSEQ multiplex PCR, while the TCRdb copy is restricted to in-frame clones and leaves out a portion. The sample consists of some 150,000 clones, around nine tenths of them appearing once. The sample here was peripheral blood, taken on day 0 of AZD1222 vaccination. The receptors derive from an adult in good health.

This clone showed up just once. The chain employs TRBV2 and TRBJ1-1, with unresolved D. The CDR3 runs 14 residues. CDR1 is SNHLY and CDR2 is FYNNEI in the germline V gene. Deletions cut 2 bases from V and 5 bases from J, with 12 bases between. CDR3 DNA: TGTGCCAGCAGTGAATCCACTCTGACGACTGAAGCTTTCTTT. Translated, it gives CASSESTLTTEAFF.

The table lists this clone with a count of one. This sequence joins TRBV28 and TRBJ2-7; tentative D call: TRBD2 (6 bases). The V end lost 3 bases, the J end lost 6 bases, and 15 bases lay between the germline ends. This CDR3 is built from 14 residues. Looked up from germline, CDR1 is MDHEN and CDR2 is SYDVKM. CDR3 bases: TGTGCCAGCAGTTTTTTGGCGGGACCGTCCGAGCAGTACTTC. It translates to CASSFLAGPSEQYF.

The chain has TRBV27 and TRBJ2-3; 13 bases match TRBD2. Germline CDR1 MNHEY, CDR2 SMNVEV (reference sequence). CDR3 length: 14 amino acids. The ends lost 9 bases at V and 2 bases at J; junction bases unmatched: 2. Written as DNA, the CDR3 is TGTGCCAGTACTAGCGGGAGGGTCACAGATACGCAGTATTTT. This encodes CASTSGRVTDTQYF.

The chain recombines TRBV19 with TRBJ1-1, with D unclear. This CDR3 region has 13 residues. Germline assignment: CDR1 LNHDA and CDR2 SQIVND (reference sequence). V shed 2 bases and J shed 4 bases, with 8 bases lying between them. The CDR3, as DNA: TGTGCCAGTAGTATAATATCGGGCACTGAAGCTTTCTTT. Its protein product is CASSIISGTEAFF.

This clone showed up just a few times. The genes are TRBV5-1 and TRBJ2-3; 9 bases map to TRBD2. This CDR3 comprises 15 residues. V shed 4 bases, J shed 5 bases, and the junction held 8 bases outside the gene matches. Germline CDR1 SGHRS, CDR2 YFSETQ. Written as DNA, the CDR3 is TGCGCCAGCAGCCCTAGCGGGGTCACTGGAGATACGCAGTATTTT. Its protein is CASSPSGVTGDTQYF.

This clone was picked up one time. This rearrangement joins TRBV6-5 to TRBJ2-2; weak D call: TRBD1 (5 bases). The CDR3 runs 13 residues. Trimming took 10 bases from V and 7 from J, leaving 16 bases between them. The germline CDR1 and CDR2 sequences are MNHEY and SVGAGI. The CDR3 region has the DNA TGTGCCACCATGCTTACAGGCGTCGGGGAGCTGTTTTTT. It translates to CATMLTGVGELFF.